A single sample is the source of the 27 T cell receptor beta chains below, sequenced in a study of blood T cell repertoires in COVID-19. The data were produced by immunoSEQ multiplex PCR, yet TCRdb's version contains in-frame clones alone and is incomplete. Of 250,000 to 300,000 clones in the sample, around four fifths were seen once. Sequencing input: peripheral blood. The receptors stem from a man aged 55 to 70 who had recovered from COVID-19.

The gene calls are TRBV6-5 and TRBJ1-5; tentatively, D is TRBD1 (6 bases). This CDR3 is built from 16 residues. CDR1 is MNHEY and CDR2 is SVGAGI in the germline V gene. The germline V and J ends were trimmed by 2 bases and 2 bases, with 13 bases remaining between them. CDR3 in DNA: TGTGCCAGCAGTTACCCCAGGGGTCTGGGCAATCAGCCCCAGCATTTT. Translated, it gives CASSYPRGLGNQPQHF.

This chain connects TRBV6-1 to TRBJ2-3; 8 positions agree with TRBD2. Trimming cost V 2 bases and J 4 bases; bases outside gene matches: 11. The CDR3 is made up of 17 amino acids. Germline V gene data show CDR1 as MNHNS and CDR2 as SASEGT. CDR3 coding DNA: TGTGCCAGCAGTGAATTAGTATCGAGCGGGGGAGCAGATACGCAGTATTTT. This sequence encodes CASSELVSSGGADTQYF.

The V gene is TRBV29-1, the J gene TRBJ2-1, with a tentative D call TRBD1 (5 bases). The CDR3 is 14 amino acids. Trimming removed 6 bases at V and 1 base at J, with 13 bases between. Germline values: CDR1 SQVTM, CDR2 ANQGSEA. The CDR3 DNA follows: TGCAGCGTGATAGAAGCAGGGTCCTACAATGAGCAGTTCTTC. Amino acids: CSVIEAGSYNEQFF.

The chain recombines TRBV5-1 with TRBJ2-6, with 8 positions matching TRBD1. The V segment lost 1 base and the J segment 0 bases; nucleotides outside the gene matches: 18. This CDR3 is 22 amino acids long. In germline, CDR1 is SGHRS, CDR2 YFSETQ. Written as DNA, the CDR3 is TGCGCCAGCAGCTTGTCGGGACAGGATACCGGAACCGGAGTCTCTGGGGCCAACGTCCTGACTTTC. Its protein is CASSLSGQDTGTGVSGANVLTF.

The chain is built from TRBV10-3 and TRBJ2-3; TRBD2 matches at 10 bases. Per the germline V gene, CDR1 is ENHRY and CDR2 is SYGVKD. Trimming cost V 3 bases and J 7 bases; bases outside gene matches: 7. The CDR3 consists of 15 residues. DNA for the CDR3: TGTGCCATCAGTGATCTAGCGGGAGCCTCCAATACGCAGTATTTT. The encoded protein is CAISDLAGASNTQYF.

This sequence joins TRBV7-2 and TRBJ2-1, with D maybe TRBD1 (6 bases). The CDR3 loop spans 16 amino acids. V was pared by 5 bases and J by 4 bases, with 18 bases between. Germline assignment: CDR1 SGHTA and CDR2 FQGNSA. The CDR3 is CASSIRTGTTYNEQFF. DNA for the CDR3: TGTGCCAGCAGCATACGAACCGGGACAACATACAATGAGCAGTTCTTC.

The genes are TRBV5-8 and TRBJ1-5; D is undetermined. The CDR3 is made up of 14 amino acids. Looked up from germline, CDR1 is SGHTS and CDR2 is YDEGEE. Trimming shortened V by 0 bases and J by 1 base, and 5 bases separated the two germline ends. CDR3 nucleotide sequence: TGTGCCAGCAGCTTGGGAACAAGCAATCAGCCCCAGCATTTT. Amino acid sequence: CASSLGTSNQPQHF.

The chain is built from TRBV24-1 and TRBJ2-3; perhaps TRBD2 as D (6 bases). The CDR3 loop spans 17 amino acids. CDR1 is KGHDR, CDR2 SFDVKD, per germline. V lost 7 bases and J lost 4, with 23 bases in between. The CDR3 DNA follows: TGTGCCACCAGCTTCTACTTTGGGCGCGGGATTGCAGATACGCAGTATTTT. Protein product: CATSFYFGRGIADTQYF.

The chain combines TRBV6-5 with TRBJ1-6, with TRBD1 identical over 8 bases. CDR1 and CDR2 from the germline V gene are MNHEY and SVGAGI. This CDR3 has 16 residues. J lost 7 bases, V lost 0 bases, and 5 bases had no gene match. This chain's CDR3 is CASSYSTTGVNSPLHF. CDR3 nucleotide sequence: TGTGCCAGCAGTTACTCCACGACAGGGGTAAATTCACCCCTCCACTTT.

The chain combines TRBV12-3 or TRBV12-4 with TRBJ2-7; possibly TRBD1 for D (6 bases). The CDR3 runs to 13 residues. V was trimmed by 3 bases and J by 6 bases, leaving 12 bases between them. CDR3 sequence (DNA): TGTGCCAGCAGTTTCCGCACAGGGTTCGAGCAGTACTTC. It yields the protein CASSFRTGFEQYF.

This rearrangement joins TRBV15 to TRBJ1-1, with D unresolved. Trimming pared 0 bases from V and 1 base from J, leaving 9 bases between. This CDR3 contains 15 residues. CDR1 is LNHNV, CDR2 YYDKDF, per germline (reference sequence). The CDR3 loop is CATSRDFSGNTEAFF. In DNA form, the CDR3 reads TGTGCCACCAGCAGAGATTTTTCGGGGAACACTGAAGCTTTCTTT.

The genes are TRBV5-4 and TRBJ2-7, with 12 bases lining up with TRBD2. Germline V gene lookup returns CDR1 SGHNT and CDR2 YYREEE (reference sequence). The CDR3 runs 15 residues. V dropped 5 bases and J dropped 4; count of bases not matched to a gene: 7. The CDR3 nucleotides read TGTGCCAGCAGACGCTCAACTAGCGGGAGGTACGAGCAGTACTTC. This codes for CASRRSTSGRYEQYF. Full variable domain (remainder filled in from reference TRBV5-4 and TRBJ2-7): ETGVTQSPTHLIKTRGQQVTLRCSSQSGHNTVSWYQQALGQGPQFIFQYYREEENGRGNFPPRFSGLQFPNYSSELNVNALELDDSALYLCASRRSTSGRYEQYFGPGTRLTVT.

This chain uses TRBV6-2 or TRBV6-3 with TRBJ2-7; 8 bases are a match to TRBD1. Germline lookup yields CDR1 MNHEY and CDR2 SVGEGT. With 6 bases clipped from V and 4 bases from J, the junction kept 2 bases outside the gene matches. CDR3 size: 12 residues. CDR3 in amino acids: CASSRQGYEQYF. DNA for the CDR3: TGTGCCAGCAGCAGACAGGGGTACGAGCAGTACTTC.

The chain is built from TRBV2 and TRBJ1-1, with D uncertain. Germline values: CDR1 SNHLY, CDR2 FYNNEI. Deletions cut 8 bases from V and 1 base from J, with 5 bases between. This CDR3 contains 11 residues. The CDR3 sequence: CASGRNTEAFF. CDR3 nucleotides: TGTGCCAGCGGGCGGAACACTGAAGCTTTCTTT.

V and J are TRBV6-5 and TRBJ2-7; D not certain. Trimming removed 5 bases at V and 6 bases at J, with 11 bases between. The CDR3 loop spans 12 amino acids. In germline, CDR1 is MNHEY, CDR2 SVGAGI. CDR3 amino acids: CASSPTGIEQYF. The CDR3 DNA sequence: TGTGCCAGCAGTCCGACGGGTATCGAGCAGTACTTC.

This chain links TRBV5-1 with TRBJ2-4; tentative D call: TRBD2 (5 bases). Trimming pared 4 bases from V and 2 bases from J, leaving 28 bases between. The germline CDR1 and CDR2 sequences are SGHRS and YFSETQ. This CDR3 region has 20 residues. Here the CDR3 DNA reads TGCGCCAGCAGCCCTTTGGCGGGTTCACAAGCGCCGTCACCCAAAAACATTCAGTACTTC. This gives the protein CASSPLAGSQAPSPKNIQYF.

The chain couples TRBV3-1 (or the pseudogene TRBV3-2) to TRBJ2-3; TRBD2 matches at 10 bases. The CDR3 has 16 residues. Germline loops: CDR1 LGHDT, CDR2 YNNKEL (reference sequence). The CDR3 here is CASRLAGASSTDTQYF. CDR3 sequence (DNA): TGTGCATCACGGCTAGCGGGGGCCTCTAGCACAGATACGCAGTATTTT.

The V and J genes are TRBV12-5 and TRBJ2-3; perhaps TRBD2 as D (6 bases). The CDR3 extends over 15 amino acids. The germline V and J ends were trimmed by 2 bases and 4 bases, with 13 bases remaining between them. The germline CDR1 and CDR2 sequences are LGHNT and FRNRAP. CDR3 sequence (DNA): TGTGCTAGTGGTTTGTGGCGGAGCGGGCCAGATACGCAGTATTTT. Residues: CASGLWRSGPDTQYF. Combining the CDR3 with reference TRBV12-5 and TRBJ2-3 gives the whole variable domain DARVTQTPRHKVTEMGQEVTMRCQPILGHNTVFWYRQTMMQGLELLAYFRNRAPLDDSGMPKDRFSAEMPDATLATLKIQPSEPRDSAVYFCASGLWRSGPDTQYFGPGTRLTVL.

For the CDR3, the DNA is TGTGCCAGCAGCCGGCAGGGGGTGAATAGCAATCAGCCCCAGCATTTT. Encoded protein: CASSRQGVNSNQPQHF. The rearrangement joins TRBV7-2 to TRBJ1-5, with 7 bases identical to TRBD1. V lost 5 bases, J lost 0 bases, and 7 bases stayed unmatched. This CDR3 comprises 16 residues. Germline CDR1 SGHTA, CDR2 FQGNSA.

In DNA, the CDR3 is TGTGCCTGTAAAACAGGGAACACTGAAGCTTTCTTT. Encoded protein: CACKTGNTEAFF. This chain joins TRBV30 and TRBJ1-1; D might be TRBD1 (5 bases). The V gene lost 6 bases and the J gene lost 1 base, with 9 bases spanning the gap. CDR3 length: 12 residues. The germline CDR1 and CDR2 sequences are GTSNPN and SVGIG (reference sequence).

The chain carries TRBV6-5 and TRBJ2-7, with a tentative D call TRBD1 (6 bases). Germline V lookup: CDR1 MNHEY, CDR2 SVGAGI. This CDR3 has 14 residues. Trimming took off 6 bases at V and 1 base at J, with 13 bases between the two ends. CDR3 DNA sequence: TGTGCCAGCAGATACCAGGGGTGGTCCTACGAGCAGTACTTC. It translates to CASRYQGWSYEQYF.

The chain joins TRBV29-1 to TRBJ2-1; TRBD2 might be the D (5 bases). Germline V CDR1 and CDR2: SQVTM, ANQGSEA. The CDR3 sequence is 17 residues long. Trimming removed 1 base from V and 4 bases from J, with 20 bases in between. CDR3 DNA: TGCAGCGTTGAAGCGGGGTTCATGTCTCGACGATACAATGAGCAGTTCTTC. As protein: CSVEAGFMSRRYNEQFF.

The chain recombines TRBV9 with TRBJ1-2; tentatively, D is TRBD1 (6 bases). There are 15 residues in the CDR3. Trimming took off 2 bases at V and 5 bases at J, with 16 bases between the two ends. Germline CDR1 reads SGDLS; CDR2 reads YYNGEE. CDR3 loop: CASSVSMGTQYGYTF. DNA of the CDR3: TGTGCCAGCAGCGTGTCTATGGGGACACAATATGGCTACACCTTC.

The CDR3 spells CASIPSGGVAETQYF. The DNA of the CDR3 is TGTGCCAGCATCCCGAGCGGCGGGGTCGCGGAGACCCAGTACTTC. This rearrangement joins TRBV6-5 to TRBJ2-5; maybe TRBD2 (6 bases). This CDR3 has 15 amino acids. V lost 7 bases, J lost 5 bases, and 20 bases lay in between. Germline V gene data show CDR1 as MNHEY and CDR2 as SVGAGI.

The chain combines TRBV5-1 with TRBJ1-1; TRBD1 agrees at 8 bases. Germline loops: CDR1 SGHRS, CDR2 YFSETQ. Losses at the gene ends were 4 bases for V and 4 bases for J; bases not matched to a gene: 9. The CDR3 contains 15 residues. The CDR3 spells CASSQSDRVATEAFF. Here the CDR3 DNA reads TGCGCCAGCAGCCAGTCGGACAGGGTGGCCACTGAAGCTTTCTTT. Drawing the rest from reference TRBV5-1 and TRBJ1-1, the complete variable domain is KAGVTQTPRYLIKTRGQQVTLSCSPISGHRSVSWYQQTPGQGLQFLFEYFSETQRNKGNFPGRFSGRQFSNSRSEMNVSTLELGDSALYLCASSQSDRVATEAFFGQGTRLTVV.

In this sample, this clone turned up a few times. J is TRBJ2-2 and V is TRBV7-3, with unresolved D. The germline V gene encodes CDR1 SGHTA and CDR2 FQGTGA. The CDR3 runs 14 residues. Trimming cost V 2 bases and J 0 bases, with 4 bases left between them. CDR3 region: CASSLYSNTGELFF. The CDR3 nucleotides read TGTGCCAGCAGCTTATACTCGAACACCGGGGAGCTGTTTTTT.

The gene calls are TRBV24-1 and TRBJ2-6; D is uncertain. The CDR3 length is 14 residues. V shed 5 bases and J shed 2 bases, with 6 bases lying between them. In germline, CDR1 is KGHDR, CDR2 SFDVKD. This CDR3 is CATSATAGANVLTF. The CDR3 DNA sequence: TGTGCCACCAGTGCAACGGCTGGGGCCAACGTCCTGACTTTC.